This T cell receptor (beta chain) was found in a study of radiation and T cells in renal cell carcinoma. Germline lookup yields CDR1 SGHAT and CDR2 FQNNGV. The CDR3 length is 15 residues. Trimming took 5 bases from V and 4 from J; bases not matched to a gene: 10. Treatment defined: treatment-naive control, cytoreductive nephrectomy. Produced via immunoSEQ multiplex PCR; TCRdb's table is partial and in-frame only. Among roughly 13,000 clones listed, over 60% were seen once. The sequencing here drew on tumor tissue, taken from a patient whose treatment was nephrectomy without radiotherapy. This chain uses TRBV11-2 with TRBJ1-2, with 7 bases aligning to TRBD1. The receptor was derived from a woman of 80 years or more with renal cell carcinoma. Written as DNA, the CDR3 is TGTGCCAGCAGCCTTGGGACAGCCTCCCTCTATGGCTACACCTTC. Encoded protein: CASSLGTASLYGYTF.